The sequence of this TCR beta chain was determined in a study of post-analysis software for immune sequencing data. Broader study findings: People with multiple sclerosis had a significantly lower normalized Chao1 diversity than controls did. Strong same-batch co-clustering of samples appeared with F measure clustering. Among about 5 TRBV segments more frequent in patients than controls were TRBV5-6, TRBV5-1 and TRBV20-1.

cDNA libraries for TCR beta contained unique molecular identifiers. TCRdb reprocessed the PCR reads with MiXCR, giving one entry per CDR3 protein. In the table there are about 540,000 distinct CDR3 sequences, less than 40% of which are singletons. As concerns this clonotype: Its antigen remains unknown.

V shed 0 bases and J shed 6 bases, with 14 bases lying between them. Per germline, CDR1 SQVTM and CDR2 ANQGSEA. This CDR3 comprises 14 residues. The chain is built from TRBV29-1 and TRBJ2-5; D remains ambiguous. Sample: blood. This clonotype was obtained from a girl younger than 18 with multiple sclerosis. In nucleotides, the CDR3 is TGCAGCGTTGAAGATCTTTTTCGGTCAAAGACCCAGTACTTC. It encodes CSVEDLFRSKTQYF.